This TCR beta chain was identified in a study of shared T cell receptors in the human thymus. This CDR3 region has 18 residues. The V gene's germline CDR1 is LGHNA and CDR2 YSLEER. Trimming took 4 bases from V and 1 from J, leaving 21 bases between them. Using immunoSEQ multiplex PCR, the repertoire was profiled, and TCRdb retains in-frame clones only, with some absent. The sample lists roughly 700,000 clones, roughly 90% occurring once. These same data were also listed under a study on human thymus T cells. In that study: Healthy Finnish infants having corrective surgery for congenital heart defects served as donors. Resections were taken during corrective heart surgery, and the thymus tissue came from these. Among thymic and blood repertoires, usage of V and J genes appeared biased. Related research has reported that thymic repertoires overlap highly among unrelated individuals.

The sequencing input was thymocytes. The J gene is TRBJ2-3, the V gene TRBV4-3; possibly TRBD1 for D (6 bases). The receptor comes from a boy under two years old with a congenital heart defect. The CDR3 DNA reads TGCGCCAGCAGCCCTCGGGGCTTACAGGGTGGTGGCACAGATACGCAGTATTTT. It yields the protein CASSPRGLQGGGTDTQYF.